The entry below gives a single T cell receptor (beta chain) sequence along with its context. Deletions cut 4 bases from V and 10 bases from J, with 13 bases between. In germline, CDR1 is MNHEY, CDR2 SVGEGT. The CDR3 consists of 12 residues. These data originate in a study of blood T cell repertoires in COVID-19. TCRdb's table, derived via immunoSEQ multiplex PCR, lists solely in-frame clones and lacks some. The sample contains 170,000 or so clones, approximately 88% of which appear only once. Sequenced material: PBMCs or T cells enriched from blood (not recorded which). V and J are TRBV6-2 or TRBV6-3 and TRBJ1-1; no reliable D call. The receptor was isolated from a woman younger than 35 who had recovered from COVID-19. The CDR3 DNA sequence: TGTGCCAGCAGTTCCGACACATTGGGAGCTTTCTTT. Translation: CASSSDTLGAFF.